Presented here are 27 T cell receptor beta chains from one specimen sequenced in a study of blood T cell repertoires in COVID-19. Repertoires were generated with immunoSEQ multiplex PCR, while TCRdb's copy carries only in-frame clones and drops some. The table has approximately 100,000 clones, approximately 85% seen once. Sequencing was carried out using peripheral blood. The receptor source for this set is a human donor in a cohort sampled during active COVID-19.

The chain uses TRBV10-1 and TRBJ2-1; no clear D. Trimming left V 4 bases short and J 0 bases short, with 13 bases between. Germline V lookup: CDR1 WNHNN, CDR2 SYGVQD (reference sequence). The CDR3 spans 16 residues. CDR3 residues: CASSVRLVSSYNEQFF. The DNA for the CDR3 is TGCGCCAGCAGTGTACGCTTGGTGAGCTCCTACAATGAGCAGTTCTTC.

The V and J genes are TRBV5-5 and TRBJ2-3; 9 nucleotides match TRBD2. V was pared by 0 bases and J by 3 bases, with 5 bases of the junction left unmatched. The CDR3 sequence is 16 residues long. Germline V gene sequence: CDR1 SGHKS, CDR2 YYEKEE (reference sequence). CDR3 bases: TGTGCCAGCAGCTTGGGGCCCAGCGGGGGGACAGATACGCAGTATTTT. Protein sequence: CASSLGPSGGTDTQYF.

This clone was seen more than once but under ten times. This rearrangement joins TRBV18 to TRBJ2-2, with D hard to call. Per the germline V gene, CDR1 is KGHSH and CDR2 is LQKENI. The CDR3 loop spans 15 amino acids. V was trimmed by 3 bases and J by 5 bases, leaving 13 bases between them. For the CDR3, the DNA is TGTGCCAGCTCACCTGACTCACCGAGGACCGGGGAGCTGTTTTTT. Translating it yields CASSPDSPRTGELFF.

The V gene is TRBV6-1, the J gene TRBJ2-3, with D hard to call. The V gene's germline CDR1 is MNHNS and CDR2 SASEGT. V was shortened by 0 bases and J by 1 base, with 5 bases between the two germline ends. The CDR3 loop spans 14 amino acids. In DNA, the CDR3 is TGTGCCAGCAGTGAAGCGTCGGGCACAGATACGCAGTATTTT. The encoded protein is CASSEASGTDTQYF.

The chain uses TRBV9 and TRBJ1-1; no clear D gene. The germline gives CDR1 SGDLS, CDR2 YYNGEE. V lost 0 bases and J lost 2, with 11 bases in between. The CDR3 totals 15 residues. The CDR3 coding sequence is TGTGCCAGCAGCGTAGCTCCACAAGATAACACTGAAGCTTTCTTT. It encodes CASSVAPQDNTEAFF.

The chain carries TRBV9 and TRBJ2-3, with D perhaps matching TRBD1 (6 bases). Germline CDR1 and CDR2: SGDLS and YYNGEE. The V and J ends lost 3 bases and 2 bases respectively, with 13 bases between them. The CDR3 runs to 15 residues. The CDR3 coding sequence is TGTGCCAGCAGCGCTCAGGACAGCTTCACAGATACGCAGTATTTT. As protein: CASSAQDSFTDTQYF.

The V and J genes are TRBV9 and TRBJ2-3, with D possibly TRBD1 on 5 matching bases. The germline V and J ends were trimmed by 2 bases and 1 base, with 11 bases remaining between them. Per the germline V gene, CDR1 is SGDLS and CDR2 is YYNGEE. The CDR3 length is 15 residues. The CDR3 DNA reads as TGTGCCAGCAGCGTTCAGGGAATAGGCACAGATACGCAGTATTTT. Translated, it gives CASSVQGIGTDTQYF.

About this clone itself: At one of its ends the junction is not consistent with the germline gene, which may arise from a read error. Other nucleotide sequences in the sample specify the same CDR3. The J gene is TRBJ1-1, the V gene TRBV19; perhaps TRBD1 as D (6 bases). The CDR3 runs 15 residues. From germline, CDR1 is LNHDA and CDR2 SQIVND (reference sequence). The CDR3 here is CAVSAGEGGNTEAFF. In DNA, the CDR3 is TGTGCCGTTTCGGCAGGGGAGGGCGGAAACACCGAAGCTTTCTTT.

This sequence joins TRBV7-2 and TRBJ1-2; 7 nucleotides line up with TRBD1. CDR3 length equals 14 residues. The J segment lost 6 bases and the V segment lost 1 base, leaving 5 bases of the junction unmatched. Germline V gives CDR1 SGHTA, CDR2 FQGNSA. The CDR3 DNA reads as TGTGCCAGCAGCTTAGTTTGGCAGGGGGATGGCTACACCTTC. Amino acid sequence: CASSLVWQGDGYTF.

The chain recombines TRBV19 with TRBJ1-5; 9 nucleotides align to TRBD1. The CDR3 is 13 residues long. Germline V CDR1 and CDR2: LNHDA, SQIVND (reference sequence). The V segment lost 5 bases and the J segment 6 bases; nucleotides outside the gene matches: 2. The CDR3 nucleotides are TGTGCCAGTAGTGGACAGGGGAGTCAGCCCCAGCATTTT. Its translation is CASSGQGSQPQHF.

This clone was seen once. The chain has TRBV7-9 and TRBJ2-1; possibly TRBD1 for D (5 bases). V was shortened by 0 bases and J by 2 bases, with 5 bases between the two germline ends. Germline V lookup: CDR1 SEHNR, CDR2 FQNEAQ (reference sequence). The CDR3 sequence is 14 residues long. CDR3 residues: CASSLAGAYNEQFF. CDR3 bases: TGTGCCAGCAGCTTAGCAGGGGCCTACAATGAGCAGTTCTTC.

The gene calls are TRBV5-4 and TRBJ2-1; TRBD1 matches 9 bases. Per germline, CDR1 SGHNT and CDR2 YYREEE (reference sequence). This CDR3 is built from 13 residues. J was trimmed by 6 bases and V by 4 bases; bases with no gene match: 2. The CDR3 nucleotides read TGTGCCAGCAGCCCGGACAGGGGCAATGAGCAGTTCTTC. This sequence encodes CASSPDRGNEQFF.

The chain is built from TRBV5-6 and TRBJ2-1; TRBD2 matches 7 bases. The germline V gene has CDR1 SGHDT and CDR2 YYEEEE. V trimming: 4 bases; J trimming: 7 bases; junction bases outside the gene matches: 11. The CDR3 length is 15 residues. CDR3 sequence reads: CASSLTWTRGNEQFF. CDR3 in DNA: TGTGCCAGCAGCCTAACCTGGACTAGAGGGAATGAGCAGTTCTTC.

CDR3 DNA sequence: TGTGCCAGCAGTGTAGACAGGGTGACGGCTTTCTTT. It is translated as CASSVDRVTAFF. The V and J genes are TRBV12-3 or TRBV12-4 and TRBJ1-1, with TRBD1 matching over 7 bases. The CDR3 sequence is 12 residues long. The ends lost 5 bases at V and 11 bases at J; junction bases unmatched: 8.

This clone occurred a few times. The chain employs TRBV11-2 and TRBJ2-7; possibly TRBD1 for D (6 bases). Trimming took 1 base from V and 3 from J, leaving 10 bases between them. Germline V gene sequence: CDR1 SGHAT, CDR2 FQNNGV. The CDR3 has 14 amino acids. This chain's CDR3 is CASSLGAGVYEQYF. The CDR3 nucleotides read TGTGCCAGCAGCTTAGGGGCAGGGGTCTACGAGCAGTACTTC.

The chain recombines TRBV27 with TRBJ2-1; 9 bases align to TRBD2. This CDR3 spans 16 amino acids. V lost 6 bases, J lost 5 bases, and 11 bases stayed unmatched. Germline CDR1 reads MNHEY; CDR2 reads SMNVEV (reference sequence). The CDR3 bases are TGTGCCAGCAGCCCTAGACTAGCGGAAAGGAACAATGAGCAGTTCTTC. Residues: CASSPRLAERNNEQFF.

This sequence joins TRBV10-3 and TRBJ1-6, with TRBD1 matching 11 bases. Trimming at V came to 2 bases and at J to 2 bases, leaving 2 bases not matched to a gene. From germline, CDR1 is ENHRY and CDR2 SYGVKD. The CDR3 consists of 17 residues. DNA of the CDR3: TGTGCCATCAGTGAGAGGACAGGGGGCGCCTATAATTCACCCCTCCACTTT. This gives the protein CAISERTGGAYNSPLHF.

The gene calls are TRBV19 and TRBJ1-1, with a weak D call TRBD1 (6 bases). V was shortened by 4 bases and J by 0 bases, with 12 bases between the two germline ends. CDR3 size: 15 residues. The germline V gene has CDR1 LNHDA and CDR2 SQIVND (reference sequence). The CDR3 bases are TGTGCCAGTAGTAGTTCAGGGGACCTGAACACTGAAGCTTTCTTT. It translates to CASSSSGDLNTEAFF.

The genes are TRBV7-9 and TRBJ2-7; 11 positions match TRBD1. The V gene's germline CDR1 is SEHNR and CDR2 FQNEAQ (reference sequence). The J segment lost 4 bases and the V segment lost 3 bases, leaving 2 bases of the junction unmatched. The CDR3 extends over 14 amino acids. The CDR3 reads CASSLGQGGYEQYF. The CDR3 DNA reads as TGTGCCAGCAGCTTGGGACAGGGGGGATACGAGCAGTACTTC. The full variable domain, with the rest looked up from reference TRBV7-9 and TRBJ2-7, is DTGVSQNPRHKITKRGQNVTFRCDPISEHNRLYWYRQTLGQGPEFLTYFQNEAQLEKSRLLSDRFSAERPKGSFSTLEIQRTEQGDSAMYLCASSLGQGGYEQYFGPGTRLTVT.

This clone was counted a few times. The chain has TRBV7-2 and TRBJ2-7; 10 nucleotides line up with TRBD1. CDR1 and CDR2 (germline): SGHTA, FQGNSA. The CDR3 spans 16 residues. J lost 5 bases, V lost 2 bases, and 9 bases had no gene match. The CDR3 coding sequence is TGTGCCAGCAGCTTAAGGGCCCGACAGGGGGCAGACGAGCAGTACTTC. Translation gives CASSLRARQGADEQYF. Full variable domain (missing parts from reference TRBV7-2 and TRBJ2-7): GAGVSQSPSNKVTEKGKDVELRCDPISGHTALYWYRQSLGQGLEFLIYFQGNSAPDKSGLPSDRFSAERTGGSVSTLTIQRTQQEDSAVYLCASSLRARQGADEQYFGPGTRLTVT.

V and J are TRBV29-1 and TRBJ2-1; TRBD2 matches at 11 bases. The CDR3 contains 17 residues. Germline V gene sequence: CDR1 SQVTM, CDR2 ANQGSEA. V was clipped by 6 bases and J by 0 bases; unmatched bases: 10. CDR3 sequence: CSVLTSGVTSSYNEQFF. Written as DNA, the CDR3 is TGCAGCGTCTTGACTAGCGGGGTGACGAGCTCCTACAATGAGCAGTTCTTC.

This chain connects TRBV3-1 (or the pseudogene TRBV3-2) to TRBJ1-5; 9 bases agree with TRBD1. Losses at the gene ends were 11 bases for V and 5 bases for J; bases not matched to a gene: 28. The V gene's germline CDR1 is LGHDT and CDR2 YNNKEL (reference sequence). The CDR3 spans 20 residues. CDR3 nucleotide sequence: TGTGCCGCCTTCCCCTCGACCGGGACAGGGAGAATGGTACTCTATCAGCCCCAGCATTTT. This translates into CAAFPSTGTGRMVLYQPQHF.

The gene calls are TRBV10-3 and TRBJ1-3; D remains ambiguous. The V end lost 1 base, the J end lost 0 bases, and 7 bases lay between the germline ends. Germline CDR1 reads ENHRY; CDR2 reads SYGVKD. The CDR3 is 15 residues long. The CDR3 DNA reads TGTGCCATCAGTGAGTTGGGGAGCTCTGGAAACACCATATATTTT. It yields the protein CAISELGSSGNTIYF.

The chain uses TRBV11-3 and TRBJ2-1; 7 bases are a match to TRBD2. J was trimmed by 6 bases and V by 5 bases; bases with no gene match: 13. This CDR3 is 16 amino acids long. The V gene's germline CDR1 is SGHNT and CDR2 YENEEA. The CDR3 bases are TGTGCCAGCAGCCCCGTTGGTGGCGGGAGTTCCAATGAGCAGTTCTTC. This gives the protein CASSPVGGGSSNEQFF.

The CDR3 here is CASSFDQGDYTF. In DNA form, the CDR3 reads TGTGCCAGCAGTTTTGACCAGGGTGACTACACCTTC. The chain recombines TRBV12-3 or TRBV12-4 with TRBJ1-2, with TRBD1 as a possible D gene (5 bases). The CDR3 spans 12 residues. Between the trimmed V and J ends, which lost 3 bases and 10 bases, there was a span of 12 bases.

The V call is TRBV28, the J call TRBJ2-1; 8 nucleotides line up with TRBD2. In germline, CDR1 is MDHEN, CDR2 SYDVKM. V was clipped by 7 bases and J by 0 bases; unmatched bases: 5. CDR3 length: 15 residues. CDR3 nucleotides: TGTGCCAGCACTCGGGGGGGCCCCTCCTACAATGAGCAGTTCTTC. This gives the protein CASTRGGPSYNEQFF.

The rearrangement links TRBV6-5 to TRBJ2-1; perhaps TRBD2 as D (5 bases). CDR1 MNHEY and CDR2 SVGAGI come from the germline V gene. The V gene lost 7 bases and the J gene lost 8 bases, with 21 bases spanning the gap. The CDR3 loop spans 15 amino acids. DNA of the CDR3: TGTGCCAGCACCAACTCGGACTGGGGTAAAGATGAGCAGTTCTTC. It translates to CASTNSDWGKDEQFF.